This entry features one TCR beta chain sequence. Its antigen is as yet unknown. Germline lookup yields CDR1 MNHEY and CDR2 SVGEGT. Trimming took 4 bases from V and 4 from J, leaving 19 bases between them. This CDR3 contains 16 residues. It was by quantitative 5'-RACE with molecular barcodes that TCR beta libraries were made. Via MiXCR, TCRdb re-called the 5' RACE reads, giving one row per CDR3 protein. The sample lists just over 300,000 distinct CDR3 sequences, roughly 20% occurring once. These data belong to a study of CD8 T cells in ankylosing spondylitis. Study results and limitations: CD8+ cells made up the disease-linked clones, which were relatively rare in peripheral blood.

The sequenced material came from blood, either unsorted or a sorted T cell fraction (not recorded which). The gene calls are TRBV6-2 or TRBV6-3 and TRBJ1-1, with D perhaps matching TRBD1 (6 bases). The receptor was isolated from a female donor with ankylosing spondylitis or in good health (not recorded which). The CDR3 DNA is TGTGCCAGCAGTTTCGCGTTCGGGGGGCTTGGCACTGAAGCTTTCTTT. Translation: CASSFAFGGLGTEAFF.